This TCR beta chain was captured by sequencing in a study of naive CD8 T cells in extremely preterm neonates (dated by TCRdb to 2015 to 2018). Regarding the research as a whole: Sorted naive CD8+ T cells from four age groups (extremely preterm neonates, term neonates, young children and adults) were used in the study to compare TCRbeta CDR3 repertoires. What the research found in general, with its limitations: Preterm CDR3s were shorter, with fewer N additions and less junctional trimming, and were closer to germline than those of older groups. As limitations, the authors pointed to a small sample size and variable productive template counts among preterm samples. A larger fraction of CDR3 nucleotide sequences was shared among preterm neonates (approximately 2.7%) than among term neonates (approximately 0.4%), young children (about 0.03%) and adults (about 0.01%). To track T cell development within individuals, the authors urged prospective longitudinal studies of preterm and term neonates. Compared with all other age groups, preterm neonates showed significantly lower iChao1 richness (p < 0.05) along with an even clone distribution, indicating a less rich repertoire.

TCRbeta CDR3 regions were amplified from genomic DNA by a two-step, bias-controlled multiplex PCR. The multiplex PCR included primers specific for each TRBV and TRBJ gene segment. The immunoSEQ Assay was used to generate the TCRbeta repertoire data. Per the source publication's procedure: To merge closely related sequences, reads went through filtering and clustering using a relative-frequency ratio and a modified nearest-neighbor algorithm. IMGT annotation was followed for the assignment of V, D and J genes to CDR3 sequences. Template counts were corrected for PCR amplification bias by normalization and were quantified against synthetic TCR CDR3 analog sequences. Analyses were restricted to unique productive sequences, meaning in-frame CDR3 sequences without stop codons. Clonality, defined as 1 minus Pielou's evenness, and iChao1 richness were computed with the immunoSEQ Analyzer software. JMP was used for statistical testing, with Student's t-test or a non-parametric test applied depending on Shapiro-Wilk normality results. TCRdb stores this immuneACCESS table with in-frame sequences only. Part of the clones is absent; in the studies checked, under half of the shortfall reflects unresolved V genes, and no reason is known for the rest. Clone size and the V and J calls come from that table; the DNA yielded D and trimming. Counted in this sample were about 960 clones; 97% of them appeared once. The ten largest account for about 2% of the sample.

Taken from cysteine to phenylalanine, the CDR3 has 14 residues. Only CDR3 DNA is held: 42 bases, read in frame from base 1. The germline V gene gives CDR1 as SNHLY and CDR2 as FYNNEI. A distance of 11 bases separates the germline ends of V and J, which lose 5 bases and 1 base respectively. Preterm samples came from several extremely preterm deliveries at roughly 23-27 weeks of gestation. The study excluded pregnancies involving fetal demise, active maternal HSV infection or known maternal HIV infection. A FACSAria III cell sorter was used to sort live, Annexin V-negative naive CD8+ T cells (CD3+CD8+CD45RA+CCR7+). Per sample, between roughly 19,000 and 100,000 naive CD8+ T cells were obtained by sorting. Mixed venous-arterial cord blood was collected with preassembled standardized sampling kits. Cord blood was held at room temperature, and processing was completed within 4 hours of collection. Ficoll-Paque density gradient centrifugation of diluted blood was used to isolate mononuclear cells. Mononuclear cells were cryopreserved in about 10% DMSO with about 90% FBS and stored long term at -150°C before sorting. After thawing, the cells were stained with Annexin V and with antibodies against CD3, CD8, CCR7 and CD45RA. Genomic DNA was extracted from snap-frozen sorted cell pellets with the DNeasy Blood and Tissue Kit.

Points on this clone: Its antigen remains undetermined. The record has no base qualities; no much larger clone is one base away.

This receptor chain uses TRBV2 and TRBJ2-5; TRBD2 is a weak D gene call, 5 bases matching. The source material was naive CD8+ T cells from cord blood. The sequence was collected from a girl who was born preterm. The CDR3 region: CASSRDFSQETQYF. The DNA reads TGTGCCAGCAGTCGGGATTTCTCCCAAGAGACCCAGTACTTC.